This is a list of T cell receptor beta chains from one sample in a study of blood T cell repertoires in COVID-19. Here immunoSEQ multiplex PCR was the method, and the copy in TCRdb shows in-frame clones only, minus some. The sample has fewer than 300,000 clones; around 84% are singletons. The sequencing sample was made of PBMCs or T cells enriched from blood (not recorded which). These receptors originate from a man aged 18 to 29 who had recovered from COVID-19. Each CDR3 is given with its conserved first and last residue. D genes are given only for firm matches. Only some rows state a clone size, as once, few, many or a class for expanded clones.

TRBJ2-5	TRBD2	13	TRBV14	-	TGTGCCAGCGCACTAGCGGGAGGTGAGACCCAGTACTTC	CASALAGGETQYF
TRBJ1-5	TRBD1	15	TRBV6-5	-	TGTGCCATACGGACCGGGGACAGCAGCAATCAGCCCCAGCATTTT	CAIRTGDSSNQPQHF
TRBJ2-7	-	14	TRBV7-9	-	TGTGCCAGCAGCTTAAGTGGCCGTCTCTACGAGCAGTACTTC	CASSLSGRLYEQYF
TRBJ2-1	TRBD2	16	TRBV6-1	-	TGTGCCAGCAGTGGCCATAGCGGGAGGGGCTACAATGAGCAGTTCTTC	CASSGHSGRGYNEQFF
TRBJ1-2	TRBD1	16	TRBV20-1	-	TGCAGTGCTAGTTACTTGGACAGGGGGCGGGTCTATGGCTACACCTTC	CSASYLDRGRVYGYTF
TRBJ2-2	TRBD2	15	TRBV5-6	-	TGTGCCAGCAGCTTGGGACTAGCGGCGACCGGGGAGCTGTTTTTT	CASSLGLAATGELFF
TRBJ2-5	TRBD1	15	TRBV4-1	-	TGCGCCAGCAGCCAAACAGGGGGCTTCCAAGAGACCCAGTACTTC	CASSQTGGFQETQYF
TRBJ2-7	-	15	TRBV28	-	TGTGCCAGCAGTTCCGTCGGTCGGGGAACCTACGAGCAGTACTTC	CASSSVGRGTYEQYF
TRBJ2-1	-	13	TRBV12-3/TRBV12-4	-	TGTGCCAGCAGCCCTCCAGCAGGATTTGAGCAGTTCTTC	CASSPPAGFEQFF
TRBJ1-1	-	14	TRBV7-9	once	TGTGCCAGCAGCTGGGCGGGCTTAACGACTGAAGCTTTCTTT	CASSWAGLTTEAFF
TRBJ2-1	TRBD2	16	TRBV11-2	-	TGTGCCAGCAGCTTAGATGGACTAGGTGCCTACAATGAGCAGTTCTTC	CASSLDGLGAYNEQFF
TRBJ2-3	-	16	TRBV7-8	-	TGTGCCAGCAGCTTAGTCGAGGCGGGGCACACAGATACGCAGTATTTT	CASSLVEAGHTDTQYF
TRBJ1-4	-	15	TRBV4-1	-	TGCGCCAGCAGCCAAGGGAGGGGAGGTGGTGAAAAACTGTTTTTT	CASSQGRGGGEKLFF
TRBJ2-7	-	13	TRBV27	-	TGTGCCAGCAGAGTCTTGCGAGGGGGCGAGCAGTACTTC	CASRVLRGGEQYF
TRBJ2-7	TRBD2	15	TRBV27	-	TGTGCCAGCAGTACCAGACCGGGGGGAAACGACGAGCAGTACTTC	CASSTRPGGNDEQYF
TRBJ2-5	TRBD2	15	TRBV12-5	-	TGTGCTAGTGGTTTGCCTAGCGGGGGGGAAGAGACCCAGTACTTC	CASGLPSGGEETQYF
TRBJ1-4	TRBD1	15	TRBV2	-	TGTGCCAGCAGTGAACAGGGACAGAGGAATGAAAAACTGTTTTTT	CASSEQGQRNEKLFF